This entry features one T cell receptor beta chain sequence. What it binds is unknown. Data came from immunoSEQ multiplex PCR; TCRdb stores just in-frame clones and leaves some out. The sample holds 2 million or so clones, 85% to 95% seen once. J was trimmed by 4 bases and V by 2 bases; bases with no gene match: 10. There are 17 residues in the CDR3. CDR1 is SGHTA and CDR2 is FQGTGA in the germline V gene. The data stem from a study of shared clonotypes between healthy human individuals. Study-level points and caveats: The diversity represented, both genetic and in exposure history, was limited by few donors. Several donors shared about 4.5% of their naive CD4 clonotypes. The four-donor shared clonotypes exceeded non-shared clonotypes in generation probability, with non-shared ones scoring lower.

The split of CD4+ cells yielded CD45RA+ naive and CD45RA-negative memory subsets. The sequence was obtained from a man younger than 30 in good health. The sequencing sample was made of naive CD4+ T cells sorted from blood. Described subset: CD45RA+ positively selected. The chain links TRBV7-3 to TRBJ2-3; TRBD1 agrees at 9 bases. The CDR3 DNA is TGTGCCAGCAGCTTATTATCCGGGACAGGGTCCTCAGATACGCAGTATTTT. Its protein product is CASSLLSGTGSSDTQYF.